A selection of T cell receptor beta chains follows, all from one sample in a study of cytomegalovirus exposure and HLA in healthy donors. Clones were sequenced by immunoSEQ multiplex PCR, and TCRdb holds only the in-frame ones, with some missing. The sample lists approximately 150,000 clones; 70% to 80% were seen once. The sample comprised PBMCs. The receptor set was obtained from a human donor in good health. CDR3s include the opening cysteine and the closing phenylalanine or tryptophan. The order of the fields is clone size, CDR3 length, V gene, D gene, J gene, CDR3 protein, CDR3 DNA. The D gene is left open where the match is weak. Not all rows give a size; the values are once, few, many and, for expanded clones, a class.

clone size: -; CDR3 length: 14; V gene: TRBV18; D gene: -; J gene: TRBJ2-1; CDR3 protein: CASSPGHLYNEQFF; CDR3 DNA: TGTGCCAGCTCACCGGGACATCTCTACAATGAGCAGTTCTTC
clone size: -; CDR3 length: 15; V gene: TRBV30; D gene: -; J gene: TRBJ2-3; CDR3 protein: CAWSDINPYTDTQYF; CDR3 DNA: TGTGCCTGGAGTGATATCAACCCCTACACAGATACGCAGTATTTT
clone size: few; CDR3 length: 13; V gene: TRBV5-6; D gene: -; J gene: TRBJ1-4; CDR3 protein: CASSLASEGKLFF; CDR3 DNA: TGTGCCAGCAGCTTGGCCTCGGAGGGAAAACTGTTTTTT
clone size: -; CDR3 length: 14; V gene: TRBV6-1; D gene: -; J gene: TRBJ2-5; CDR3 protein: CASGGRPIQETQYF; CDR3 DNA: TGTGCCAGTGGAGGACGGCCGATCCAAGAGACCCAGTACTTC
clone size: few; CDR3 length: 15; V gene: TRBV28; D gene: TRBD1; J gene: TRBJ2-5; CDR3 protein: CASSLGTVYQETQYF; CDR3 DNA: TGTGCCAGCAGTTTGGGGACAGTTTACCAAGAGACCCAGTACTTC
clone size: -; CDR3 length: 14; V gene: TRBV7-6; D gene: -; J gene: TRBJ1-4; CDR3 protein: CARGKGGNPEKLFF; CDR3 DNA: TGTGCCAGAGGTAAAGGAGGGAACCCGGAAAAACTGTTTTTT
clone size: -; CDR3 length: 14; V gene: TRBV5-6; D gene: -; J gene: TRBJ1-2; CDR3 protein: CASSFEWGGLRYTF; CDR3 DNA: TGTGCCAGCAGCTTCGAGTGGGGGGGCCTAAGGTACACCTTC
clone size: -; CDR3 length: 14; V gene: TRBV5-6; D gene: -; J gene: TRBJ2-7; CDR3 protein: CASSRDLTSYEQYF; CDR3 DNA: TGTGCCAGCAGCCGGGACTTAACCTCCTACGAGCAGTACTTC
clone size: few; CDR3 length: 15; V gene: TRBV4-3; D gene: -; J gene: TRBJ2-7; CDR3 protein: CASSQVQGRMYEQYF; CDR3 DNA: TGCGCCAGCAGCCAAGTTCAGGGCAGGATGTACGAGCAGTACTTC
clone size: -; CDR3 length: 13; V gene: TRBV21-1; D gene: -; J gene: TRBJ1-1; CDR3 protein: CASSRGSNTEAFF; CDR3 DNA: TGTGCCAGCAGTAGAGGCTCGAACACTGAAGCTTTCTTT
clone size: -; CDR3 length: 15; V gene: TRBV13; D gene: TRBD1; J gene: TRBJ1-2; CDR3 protein: CASSLGGQGDYGYTF; CDR3 DNA: TGTGCCAGCAGCTTAGGTGGACAGGGGGACTATGGCTACACCTTC
clone size: once; CDR3 length: 19; V gene: TRBV18; D gene: -; J gene: TRBJ2-3; CDR3 protein: CASSLPSLQGVTSTDTQYF; CDR3 DNA: TGTGCCAGCTCACTTCCGAGTCTACAGGGAGTTACTAGCACAGATACGCAGTATTTT
clone size: -; CDR3 length: 15; V gene: TRBV25-1; D gene: -; J gene: TRBJ2-7; CDR3 protein: CASTDPGVSTDEQYF; CDR3 DNA: TGTGCCAGCACGGATCCAGGGGTTTCCACGGACGAGCAGTACTTC